The clone carrying this T cell receptor beta chain was seen only a few times. What it recognizes is unknown. The sample originates from a study of vaccination effects on CD4 cells after COVID-19. The culture ran for less than 12 days, and then CD4+ T cells were isolated. Profiled with immunoSEQ multiplex PCR; TCRdb holds only in-frame clones, not every one. The sample has 50,000 to 75,000 clones, 70% to 85% seen once. The CDR3 totals 14 residues. Trimming pared 1 base from V and 5 bases from J, leaving 11 bases between. The germline V gene encodes CDR1 LNHDA and CDR2 SQIVND (reference sequence). The V gene is TRBV19, the J gene TRBJ1-2; D call uncertain. The specimen comprised CD4+ T cells from PBMCs cultured without peptide, sampled before COVID-19 vaccination. This TCR was sampled from a human donor who had a prior SARS-CoV-2 infection. CDR3 DNA sequence: TGTGCCAGTAGTATAGCTTTGGAGGGATATGGCTACACCTTC. Protein product: CASSIALEGYGYTF.